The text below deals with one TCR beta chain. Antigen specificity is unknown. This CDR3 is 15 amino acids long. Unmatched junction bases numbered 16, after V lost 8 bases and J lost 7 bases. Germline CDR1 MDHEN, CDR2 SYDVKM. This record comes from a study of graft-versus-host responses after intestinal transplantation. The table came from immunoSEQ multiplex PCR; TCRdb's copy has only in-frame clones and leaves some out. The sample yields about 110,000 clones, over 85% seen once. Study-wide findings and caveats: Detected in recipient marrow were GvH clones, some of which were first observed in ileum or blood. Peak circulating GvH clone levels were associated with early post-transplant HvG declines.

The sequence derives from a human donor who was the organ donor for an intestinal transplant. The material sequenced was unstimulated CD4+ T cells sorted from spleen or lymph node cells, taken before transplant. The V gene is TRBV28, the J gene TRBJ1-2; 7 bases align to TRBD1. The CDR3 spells CASGPRDREKGGYTF. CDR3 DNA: TGTGCCAGCGGCCCGCGCGACAGGGAAAAAGGTGGCTACACCTTC.